These 2 T cell receptor beta chains were sequenced from one sample in a study of blood T cell repertoires in COVID-19. Profiled with immunoSEQ multiplex PCR; TCRdb holds only in-frame clones, not every one. Seen here are 150,000 or so clones, approximately 84% observed once, and the top ten hold about 14%. Sequenced: peripheral blood. The receptor set was obtained from a man aged 18 to 29 with active or convalescent COVID-19.

This clone has ten or more counts. The rearrangement links TRBV3-1 (or the pseudogene TRBV3-2) to TRBJ2-1; perhaps TRBD2 as D (6 bases). V was shortened by 4 bases and J by 4 bases, with 11 bases between the two germline ends. CDR1 LGHDT and CDR2 YNNKEL come from the germline V gene (reference sequence). This CDR3 is built from 14 residues. CDR3: CASSLLGRYNEQFF. DNA of the CDR3: TGTGCCAGCAGCCTTCTGGGGAGGTACAATGAGCAGTTCTTC.

The sample holds a few counts of this clone. The rearrangement links TRBV4-2 to TRBJ2-3, with TRBD2 matching over 7 bases. Per the germline V gene, CDR1 is LGHNA and CDR2 is YNFKEQ. The V and J ends lost 3 bases and 3 bases, in that order; junction bases with no gene match: 3. The CDR3 extends over 14 amino acids. The CDR3 coding sequence is TGTGCCAGCAGCCACGCCGGGAGGACAGATACGCAGTATTTT. It yields the protein CASSHAGRTDTQYF.